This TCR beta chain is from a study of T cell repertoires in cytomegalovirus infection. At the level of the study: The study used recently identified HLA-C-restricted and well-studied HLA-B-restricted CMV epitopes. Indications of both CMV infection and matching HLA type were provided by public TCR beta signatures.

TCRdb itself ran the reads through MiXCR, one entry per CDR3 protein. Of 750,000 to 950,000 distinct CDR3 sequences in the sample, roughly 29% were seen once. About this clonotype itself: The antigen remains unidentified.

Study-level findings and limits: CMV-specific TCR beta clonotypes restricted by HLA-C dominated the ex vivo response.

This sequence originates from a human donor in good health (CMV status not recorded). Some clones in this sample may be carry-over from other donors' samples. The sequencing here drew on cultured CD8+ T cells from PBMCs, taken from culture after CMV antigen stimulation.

As DNA, the CDR3 is TGTGCCAGTAGTATAGCCTCGACTAGCGTTGTCTACGAGCAGTACTTC. Translated: CASSIASTSVVYEQYF. The chain uses TRBV19 and TRBJ2-7; TRBD2 matches at 8 bases. CDR1 is LNHDA, CDR2 SQIVND, per germline (reference sequence). This CDR3 has 16 amino acids. V dropped 1 base and J dropped 3; count of bases not matched to a gene: 8. The variable domain in full, with the rest retrieved from reference TRBV19 and TRBJ2-7, is DGGITQSPKYLFRKEGQNVTLSCEQNLNHDAMYWYRQDPGQGLRLIYYSQIVNDFQKGDIAEGYSVSREKKESFPLTVTSAQKNPTAFYLCASSIASTSVVYEQYFGPGTRLTVT.